The sequence of this TCR beta chain was determined in a study of response to subunit inactivated influenza vaccine. Findings and limits, study-wide: The study's authors posited that every seasonal influenza vaccination enlists few new T cells.

This clonotype was counted only a few times. The antigen remains undetermined. Each CDR3 protein is one row after TCRdb ran MiXCR on the RT-PCR reads. The table shows around 580,000 distinct CDR3 sequences, with approximately 12% occurring only once. Germline CDR1 DFQATT, CDR2 SNEGSKA (reference sequence). J lost 1 base, V lost 6 bases, and 5 bases had no gene match. The CDR3 length is 13 residues. The rearrangement uses TRBV20-1 and TRBJ1-1; TRBD1 matches 7 bases. Here the sequenced sample was PBMCs from blood, taken on the day of vaccination. The clonotype originates from a man in his fifties or sixties who received an inactivated influenza vaccine. CDR3 protein: CSAPGQQNTEAFF. The CDR3, as DNA: TGCAGTGCCCCGGGACAGCAGAACACTGAAGCTTTCTTT.